The next 21 T cell receptor beta chains were all read from a single sample in a study of neoadjuvant anti-PD-1 for oral cavity cancer. Time point: after neoadjuvant nivolumab, at surgical resection. Using immunoSEQ multiplex PCR, the repertoire was profiled, and TCRdb retains in-frame clones only, with some absent. The table lists 14,000 or so clones, less than 80% of them singletons, with around 3% in the top ten. This specimen consisted of PBMCs, obtained after nivolumab (anti-PD-1) treatment. These TCRs come from a person aged 40 to 85 with oral cavity squamous cell carcinoma.

This chain joins TRBV2 and TRBJ2-5, with unresolved D. The CDR3 is 15 residues long. Germline V CDR1 and CDR2: SNHLY, FYNNEI. V was pared by 0 bases and J by 4 bases, with 12 bases between. The CDR3 DNA is TGTGCCAGCAGTGAAGCGCTGGGTAGCCGAGAGACCCAGTACTTC. Translating it yields CASSEALGSRETQYF. The whole variable domain, remainder taken from reference TRBV2 and TRBJ2-5, is EPEVTQTPSHQVTQMGQEVILRCVPISNHLYFYWYRQILGQKVEFLVSFYNNEISEKSEIFDDQFSVERPDGSNFTLKIRSTKLEDSAMYFCASSEALGSRETQYFGPGTRLLVL.

This clone was counted between two and nine times. The rearrangement joins TRBV19 to TRBJ1-4; D uncertain. Germline V CDR1 and CDR2: LNHDA, SQIVND (reference sequence). Trimming removed 3 bases at V and 3 bases at J, with 5 bases between. The CDR3 runs 13 residues. The CDR3 is CASSMVANEKLFF. CDR3 nucleotide sequence: TGTGCCAGTAGTATGGTGGCTAATGAAAAACTGTTTTTT. The complete variable domain, with remaining parts taken from reference TRBV19 and TRBJ1-4, reads DGGITQSPKYLFRKEGQNVTLSCEQNLNHDAMYWYRQDPGQGLRLIYYSQIVNDFQKGDIAEGYSVSREKKESFPLTVTSAQKNPTAFYLCASSMVANEKLFFGSGTQLSVL.

V usage is TRBV10-2 and J usage is TRBJ1-2, with D hard to call. Germline V gene sequence: CDR1 WSHSY, CDR2 SAAADI. With 8 bases removed from V and 4 bases from J, the gap between germline ends came to 17 bases. CDR3 length: 14 amino acids. The CDR3 bases are TGCGCCAGCTGTTTCCAACTTGCGGGCTATGGCTACACCTTC. Translation gives CASCFQLAGYGYTF.

This clone was seen only once. The rearrangement uses TRBV6-1 and TRBJ1-2; D is uncertain. The CDR3 is 12 amino acids. V was clipped by 6 bases and J by 8 bases, with 13 bases between them. CDR1 MNHNS and CDR2 SASEGT come from the germline V gene. The CDR3 DNA reads as TGTGCCAGCAGACCCCAGGAAGACGGCTACACCTTC. Its protein is CASRPQEDGYTF.

V and J are TRBV11-2 and TRBJ1-1; 7 bases are shared with TRBD1. The CDR3 length is 15 residues. The germline V gene has CDR1 SGHAT and CDR2 FQNNGV. V trimming: 5 bases; J trimming: 4 bases; junction bases outside the gene matches: 10. This CDR3 is CASSLSGQLSTEAFF. The CDR3 DNA is TGTGCCAGCAGCCTTTCGGGACAGTTATCCACTGAAGCTTTCTTT.

The rearrangement links TRBV5-1 to TRBJ2-5, with 10 bases lining up with TRBD1. V lost 0 bases, J lost 9 bases, and 8 bases stayed unmatched. The CDR3 contains 15 residues. Germline assignment: CDR1 SGHRS and CDR2 YFSETQ. In nucleotides, the CDR3 is TGCGCCAGCAGCTTGGGAGGGACAGGGGAAGGCCCCCAGTACTTC. Its translation is CASSLGGTGEGPQYF. Full variable domain (outside the CDR3, taken from reference TRBV5-1 and TRBJ2-5): KAGVTQTPRYLIKTRGQQVTLSCSPISGHRSVSWYQQTPGQGLQFLFEYFSETQRNKGNFPGRFSGRQFSNSRSEMNVSTLELGDSALYLCASSLGGTGEGPQYFGPGTRLLVL.

This chain connects TRBV10-1 to TRBJ2-3; the D is unclear. V was shortened by 3 bases and J by 1 base, with 2 bases between the two germline ends. Germline CDR1 WNHNN, CDR2 SYGVQD (reference sequence). The CDR3 runs 12 residues. This CDR3 reads CASSEGTDTQYF. Here the CDR3 DNA reads TGCGCCAGCAGTGAAGGCACAGATACGCAGTATTTT.

The chain carries TRBV7-2 and TRBJ2-7; the D gene is possibly TRBD1 (6 bases). Germline V CDR1 and CDR2: SGHTA, FQGNSA. The CDR3 is 15 residues long. The V and J ends lost 0 bases and 2 bases respectively, with 11 bases between them. For the CDR3, the DNA is TGTGCCAGCAGCTTAGCTCTTGGGGGCCCCTACGAGCAGTACTTC. This sequence encodes CASSLALGGPYEQYF.

The V gene is TRBV15, the J gene TRBJ2-5; perhaps TRBD2 as D (6 bases). V shed 0 bases and J shed 6 bases, with 20 bases lying between them. This CDR3 has 17 amino acids. Germline CDR1 and CDR2: LNHNV and YYDKDF (reference sequence). The CDR3 protein is CATSREGGSSDWKTQYF. The DNA for the CDR3 is TGTGCCACCAGCAGAGAAGGAGGGTCCTCCGACTGGAAGACCCAGTACTTC. Based on the CDR3 plus reference TRBV15 and TRBJ2-5, the full variable domain is DAMVIQNPRYQVTQFGKPVTLSCSQTLNHNVMYWYQQKSSQAPKLLFHYYDKDFNNEADTPDNFQSRRPNTSFCFLDIRSPGLGDTAMYLCATSREGGSSDWKTQYFGPGTRLLVL.

In this sample, this clone turned up a few times. This chain connects TRBV5-4 to TRBJ2-7; 8 bases are a match to TRBD2. Trimming cost V 3 bases and J 3 bases; bases outside gene matches: 11. This CDR3 region has 16 residues. The germline V gene has CDR1 SGHNT and CDR2 YYREEE (reference sequence). The CDR3 DNA is TGTGCCAGCAGCTCCGGGGGGGAAGCGGGGTACTACGAGCAGTACTTC. Its translation: CASSSGGEAGYYEQYF.

This chain's CDR3 is CASSMLDTQYF. The DNA of the CDR3 is TGTGCCAGTAGTATGCTAGATACGCAGTATTTT. V usage is TRBV19 and J usage is TRBJ2-3; no reliable D call. Per the germline V gene, CDR1 is LNHDA and CDR2 is SQIVND (reference sequence). Between the trimmed V and J ends, which lost 3 bases and 5 bases, there was a span of 3 bases. This CDR3 is 11 amino acids long.

The chain employs TRBV6-1 and TRBJ2-7, with 12 bases that match TRBD1. V shed 6 bases and J 7 bases; nucleotides not matched to a gene: 10. CDR3 length equals 15 residues. Looked up from germline, CDR1 is MNHNS and CDR2 is SASEGT. The CDR3 loop reads CASRSSGTGGGEQYF. DNA for the CDR3: TGTGCCAGCAGGAGCTCCGGGACAGGGGGCGGGGAGCAGTACTTC.

The rearrangement links TRBV6-5 to TRBJ2-7, with TRBD1 matching 7 bases. The germline CDR1 and CDR2 sequences are MNHEY and SVGAGI. V was pared by 6 bases and J by 3 bases, with 8 bases of the junction left unmatched. The CDR3 consists of 14 residues. CDR3 in amino acids: CASRIHRDSYEQYF. Written as DNA, the CDR3 is TGTGCCAGCAGAATCCACCGGGACAGCTACGAGCAGTACTTC.

The rearrangement uses TRBV5-6 and TRBJ2-5; D ambiguous. The V and J ends lost 5 bases and 2 bases respectively, with 10 bases between them. CDR1 and CDR2 (germline): SGHDT, YYEEEE. This CDR3 region has 13 residues. In nucleotides, the CDR3 is TGTGCCAGCAGGTCGTGGCATCAAGAGACCCAGTACTTC. Its translation is CASRSWHQETQYF.

J is TRBJ2-2 and V is TRBV10-3; D is uncertain. Germline-derived CDR1 and CDR2 are ENHRY and SYGVKD. Trimming pared 4 bases from V and 6 bases from J, leaving 3 bases between. CDR3 length: 11 amino acids. The CDR3 nucleotides are TGTGCCATCAGTGGGGCCGGGGAGCTGTTTTTT. Translating it yields CAISGAGELFF.

V gene TRBV30 combines with J gene TRBJ1-1; unclear D gene. CDR1 and CDR2 from the germline V gene are GTSNPN and SVGIG (reference sequence). The CDR3 is made up of 13 amino acids. V was shortened by 0 bases and J by 1 base, with 6 bases between the two germline ends. CDR3 nucleotides: TGTGCCTGGAGTGTAGAGGGGAACACTGAAGCTTTCTTT. Encoded protein: CAWSVEGNTEAFF.

This chain links TRBV4-2 with TRBJ1-3; no firm D call. The CDR3 runs 17 residues. Germline V gene data show CDR1 as LGHNA and CDR2 as YNFKEQ. V was pared by 0 bases and J by 1 base, with 13 bases between. CDR3 sequence reads: CASSQEWARGSGNTIYF. The CDR3 DNA sequence: TGTGCCAGCAGCCAAGAGTGGGCTCGGGGTTCTGGAAACACCATATATTTT.

This clone has only a few counts. This chain uses TRBV5-6 with TRBJ1-2; the D gene is possibly TRBD1 (5 bases). From germline, CDR1 is SGHDT and CDR2 YYEEEE. V was cut by 4 bases and J by 4 bases, with 14 bases left in between. This CDR3 contains 14 residues. The CDR3 DNA sequence: TGTGCCAGCAGCCCTGTTGGGCAGGGCTATGGCTACACCTTC. This sequence encodes CASSPVGQGYGYTF.

V gene TRBV19 combines with J gene TRBJ1-1; 11 bases are shared with TRBD1. Germline V gene lookup returns CDR1 LNHDA and CDR2 SQIVND (reference sequence). Trimming removed 4 bases from V and 4 bases from J; junction bases left unmatched: 8. The CDR3 has 16 residues. The CDR3 nucleotides read TGTGCCAGTAGTACCCGCCCCGGACAGGGGGCCACTGAAGCTTTCTTT. Translation: CASSTRPGQGATEAFF.

This clone has more than one count but fewer than ten. The J gene is TRBJ2-2, the V gene TRBV7-6, with 8 nucleotides matching TRBD1. V lost 0 bases and J lost 0; bases outside the gene matches: 3. Germline values: CDR1 SGHVS, CDR2 FNYEAQ. The CDR3 has 17 residues. The DNA of the CDR3 is TGTGCCAGCAGCTTAGCGCAGGGACAGGCGAACACCGGGGAGCTGTTTTTT. Translation gives CASSLAQGQANTGELFF.

The V and J genes are TRBV6-5 and TRBJ2-3; no clear D gene. The CDR3 extends over 13 amino acids. V lost 5 bases to trimming and J lost 0 bases, with 6 bases between them. In germline, CDR1 is MNHEY, CDR2 SVGAGI. CDR3 DNA: TGTGCCAGCAGTGACGGGAGCACAGATACGCAGTATTTT. Amino acid sequence: CASSDGSTDTQYF.